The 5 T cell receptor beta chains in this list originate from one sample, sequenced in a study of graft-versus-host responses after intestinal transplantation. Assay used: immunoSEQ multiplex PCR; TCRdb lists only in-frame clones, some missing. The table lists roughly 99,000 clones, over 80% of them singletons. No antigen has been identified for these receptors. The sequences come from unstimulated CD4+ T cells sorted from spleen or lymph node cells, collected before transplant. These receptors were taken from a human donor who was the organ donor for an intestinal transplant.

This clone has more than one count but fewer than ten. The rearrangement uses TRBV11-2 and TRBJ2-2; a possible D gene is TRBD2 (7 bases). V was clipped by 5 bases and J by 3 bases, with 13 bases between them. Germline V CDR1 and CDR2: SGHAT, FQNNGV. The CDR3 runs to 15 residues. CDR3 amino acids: CASSQGRGYTGELFF. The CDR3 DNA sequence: TGTGCCAGCAGCCAGGGGAGGGGATACACCGGGGAGCTGTTTTTT. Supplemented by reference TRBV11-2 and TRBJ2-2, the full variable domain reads EAGVAQSPRYKIIEKRQSVAFWCNPISGHATLYWYQQILGQGPKLLIQFQNNGVVDDSQLPKDRFSAERLKGVDSTLKIQPAKLEDSAVYLCASSQGRGYTGELFFGEGSRLTVL.

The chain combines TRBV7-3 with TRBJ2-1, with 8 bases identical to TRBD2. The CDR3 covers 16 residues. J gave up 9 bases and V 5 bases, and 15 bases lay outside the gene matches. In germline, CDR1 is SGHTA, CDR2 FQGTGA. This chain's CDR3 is CASSPKRTSIWSEQFF. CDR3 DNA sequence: TGTGCCAGCAGCCCCAAAAGGACTAGCATATGGAGTGAGCAGTTCTTC.

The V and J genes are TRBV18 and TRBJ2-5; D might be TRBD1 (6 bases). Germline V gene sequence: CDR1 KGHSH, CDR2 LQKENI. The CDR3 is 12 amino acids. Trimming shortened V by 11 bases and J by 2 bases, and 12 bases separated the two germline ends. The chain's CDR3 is CARVRGQETQYF. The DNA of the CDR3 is TGTGCCCGTGTTAGGGGGCAAGAGACCCAGTACTTC.

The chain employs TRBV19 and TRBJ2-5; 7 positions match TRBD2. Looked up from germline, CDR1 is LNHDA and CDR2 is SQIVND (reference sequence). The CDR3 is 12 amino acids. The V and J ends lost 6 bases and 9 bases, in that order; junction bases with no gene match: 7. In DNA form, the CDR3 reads TGTGCCAGTAGGCGGGGGTCCGAGTCCCAGTACTTC. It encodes CASRRGSESQYF. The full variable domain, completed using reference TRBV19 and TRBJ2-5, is DGGITQSPKYLFRKEGQNVTLSCEQNLNHDAMYWYRQDPGQGLRLIYYSQIVNDFQKGDIAEGYSVSREKKESFPLTVTSAQKNPTAFYLCASRRGSESQYFGPGTRLLVL.

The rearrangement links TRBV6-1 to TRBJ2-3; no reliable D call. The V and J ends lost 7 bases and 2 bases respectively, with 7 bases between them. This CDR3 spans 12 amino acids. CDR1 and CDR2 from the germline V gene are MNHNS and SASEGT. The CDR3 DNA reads TGTGCCAGCAAACCTAACACAGATACGCAGTATTTT. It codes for CASKPNTDTQYF.